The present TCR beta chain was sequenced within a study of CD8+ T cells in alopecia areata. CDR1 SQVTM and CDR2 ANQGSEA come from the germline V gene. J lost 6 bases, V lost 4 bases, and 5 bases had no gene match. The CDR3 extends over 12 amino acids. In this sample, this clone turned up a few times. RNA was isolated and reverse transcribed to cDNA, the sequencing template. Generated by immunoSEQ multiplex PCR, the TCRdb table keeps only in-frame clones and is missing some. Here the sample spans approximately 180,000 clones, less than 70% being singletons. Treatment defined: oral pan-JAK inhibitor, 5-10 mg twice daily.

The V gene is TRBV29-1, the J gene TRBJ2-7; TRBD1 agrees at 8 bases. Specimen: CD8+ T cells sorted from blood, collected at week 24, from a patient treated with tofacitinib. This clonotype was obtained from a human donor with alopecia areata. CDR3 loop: CSVVLTGGEQYF. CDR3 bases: TGCAGCGTTGTACTAACAGGGGGCGAGCAGTACTTC.